This T cell receptor (beta chain) was captured in a study of control samples from healthy donors and cancer patients. Produced via immunoSEQ multiplex PCR; TCRdb's table is partial and in-frame only. The sample lists under 200,000 clones; approximately 94% were seen once. CDR1 and CDR2 from the germline V gene are SQVTM and ANQGSEA. The trim removed 6 bases at V and 8 bases at J, leaving 3 bases unmatched. The CDR3 loop spans 11 amino acids. Sequencing was done on a sample of blood. This receptor was identified in a woman aged 40 to 50 in good health. The rearrangement links TRBV29-1 to TRBJ1-4, with 7 bases identical to TRBD1. This CDR3 is CSVLTGEKLFF. CDR3 in DNA: TGCAGCGTCTTGACAGGGGAAAAACTGTTTTTT.